The source of this TCR beta chain is a study of T cells in localized non-small cell lung cancer. The sample holds a few counts of this clone. The antigen is undetermined. The CDR3 has 13 residues. Per germline, CDR1 SGDLS and CDR2 YYNGEE. Trimming shortened V by 5 bases and J by 7 bases, and 15 bases separated the two germline ends. Whole-study results and caveats: Exceeding tumor, uninvolved adjacent lung had the highest T cell clonality.

The assay was immunoSEQ multiplex PCR, and TCRdb's table has in-frame clones only and misses some. The sample has several thousand clones; about 35% are singletons. This chain uses TRBV9 with TRBJ1-1; D might be TRBD1 (6 bases). The starting material was lung tumor tissue, obtained before any cancer treatment. This TCR came from a female donor aged 60 or older with stage I lung adenocarcinoma. DNA of the CDR3: TGTGCCAGCAGGGATCTACAGGGCGATGAAGCTTTCTTT. Its protein is CASRDLQGDEAFF.